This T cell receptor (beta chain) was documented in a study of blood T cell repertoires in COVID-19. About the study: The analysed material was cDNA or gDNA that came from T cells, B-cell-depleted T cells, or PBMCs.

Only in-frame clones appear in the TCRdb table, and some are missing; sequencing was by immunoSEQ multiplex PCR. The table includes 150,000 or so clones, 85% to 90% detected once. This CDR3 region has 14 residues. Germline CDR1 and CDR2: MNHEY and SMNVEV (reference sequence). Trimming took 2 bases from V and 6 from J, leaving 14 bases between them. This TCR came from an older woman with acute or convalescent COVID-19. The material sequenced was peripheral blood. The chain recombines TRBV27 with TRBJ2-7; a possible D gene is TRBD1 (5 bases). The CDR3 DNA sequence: TGTGCCAGCAGTTTAGTGGACATTCGGGCCGAGCAGTACTTC. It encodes CASSLVDIRAEQYF.